Reported below is one TCR beta chain. Its matching antigen is unknown. The data derive from a study of lymphopenia after photon versus proton radiotherapy. General study findings and limits: Proton therapy kept repertoires fairly stable, unlike photons, which gained effector/memory cells. Survival link was tested only in deceased patients; proton benefit remains a possibility.

The germline V and J ends were trimmed by 5 bases and 5 bases, with 22 bases remaining between them. CDR3 length equals 17 residues. CDR1 and CDR2 from the germline V gene are MDHEN and SYDVKM. The method was immunoSEQ multiplex PCR; TCRdb's version includes in-frame clones alone and lacks a portion of them. The table includes about 30,000 clones, nearly 90% detected once. The chain is built from TRBV28 and TRBJ2-1, with D uncertain. Sequenced material: peripheral blood, taken from a patient treated with proton-based radiotherapy. The TCR sequence derives from a woman in her 70s with pancreatic cancer. Some clones in this sample may be carry-over from other donors' samples. The CDR3 reads CASSPFGSTGRDNEQFF. In DNA form, the CDR3 reads TGTGCCAGCAGTCCATTTGGGTCAACGGGTCGCGACAATGAGCAGTTCTTC.